The entry below describes one TCR beta chain. Its antigen is still unknown. It has no much larger one-base neighbor in the sample; base qualities were not kept. The cysteine opens and the phenylalanine closes a CDR3 of 14 amino acids. Here the CDR3 DNA is all that survives: 42 bases in frame from base 1. A distance of 8 bases separates the germline ends of V and J, which lose 0 bases and 5 bases respectively. CDR1 is given as SGHRS and CDR2 as YFSETQ, both from the germline V gene. This entry is derived from a study of cytomegalovirus exposure and HLA in healthy donors (dated by TCRdb to about 2017). At the level of the whole study: A later analysis indicated that the 130 or so validation repertoires were generated on the platform also employed for the roughly 720 repertoires of the first cohort. A separate validation cohort of roughly 110 different subjects was used in addition to the approximately 610-subject first cohort. To predict cytomegalovirus infection status, the study combined high-throughput TCR immunosequencing, statistical association of individual TCRs with disease status, and machine learning. The study was designed to test whether signatures of past pathogen exposure could be identified by cataloging public T cell receptors.

On the study overall, not on this receptor specifically: While some public TCRs were present in many individuals, most TCR sequences turned up only very rarely across donors. A total of some 180 TCR beta chains were listed by the study as associated with cytomegalovirus. A later analysis had no HLA typing for the validation cohort, so co-occurrence there was scored across all 110 or so repertoires. The classifier was reported to diagnose cytomegalovirus status with high specificity and sensitivity in both the original and validation cohorts. Of the cluster scores, approximately 94% were above 0 in a later analysis, which found that TCRs clustered in the first cohort also tended to co-occur in the 95 to 150 validation repertoires. A few of the identified cytomegalovirus-associated TCR beta chains were confirmed in vitro to be specific for cytomegalovirus antigens. It was suggested by the authors that the approach could potentially be generalized to other disease states and immunological phenotypes.

Donors formed part of the validation cohort, which comprised 120 subjects and was distinct from the first cohort of under 850 subjects. Receptor libraries were prepared by the immunoSEQ multiplex PCR assay. The paper's processing steps were these. A statistical classification framework was built to diagnose cytomegalovirus status from the catalog of TCR beta chain sequences. The source is immuneACCESS, and TCRdb retained only in-frame sequences with V and J called. Part of the clones is not carried over; for the studies checked, unresolved V genes explain less than half of this, and the remainder is unexplained. The V and J calls and clone size come from that table; D and trimming were worked out from the DNA. The sample profile shows 250,000 to 300,000 clones; 90% of them were found once. 0.3% to 0.4% of the sample is taken by the ten largest.

The receptor comes from a woman aged 18-29 years in good health and CMV-seronegative. In this chain, TRBV5-1 is recombined with TRBJ1-4, with a weak D call of TRBD1 (6 bases match). The specimen sequenced was PBMCs. CDR3 sequence: CASSLVQGNEKLFF. The DNA is as follows: TGCGCCAGCAGCTTGGTCCAGGGGAATGAAAAACTGTTTTTT.